This T cell receptor beta chain was obtained from a study of blood T cell repertoires in COVID-19. In the study overall: The samples span acute and convalescent COVID-19 from the United States, Italy and Spain.

Participants came from about two dozen US areas, aged roughly 18 to 100 years. In the authors' workflow: Reference gene primer amplification gave nucleated cell count estimates. TCRdb's copy holds only in-frame clones and misses some; the assay was immunoSEQ multiplex PCR. The DNA was the basis for D and trimming; V, J and clone size are from that table. Of 200,000 or so clones in the sample, over 75% were seen once. V gave up 1 base and J gave up 3 bases; unmatched junction bases: 12. The CDR3 is 18 amino acids. Looked up from germline, CDR1 is LNHDA and CDR2 is SQIVND (reference sequence). This clonotype was sampled from a woman between 25 and 40 years old who had been exposed to COVID-19. The V and J genes are TRBV19 and TRBJ1-1; 9 bases map to TRBD1. The material sequenced was PBMCs or T cells enriched from blood (not recorded which). As DNA, the CDR3 is TGTGCCAGTAGTATAGGTGGGACAGGGTCCCTTGGGGACACTGAAGCTTTCTTT. Translation: CASSIGGTGSLGDTEAFF.